Shown below are 32 T cell receptor beta chains from a single sample sequenced in a study of cytomegalovirus exposure and HLA in healthy donors. Primers: 60 Vbeta forward and 13 Jbeta reverse. This table comes from immunoSEQ multiplex PCR, and its TCRdb copy is limited to in-frame clones, with some not included. The repertoire holds 200,000 to 250,000 clones, with around 80% as singletons. Sequencing used PBMCs. Receptors were obtained from a middle-aged woman in good health and CMV-seronegative.

The chain couples TRBV30 to TRBJ2-3; D gene ambiguous. The germline gives CDR1 GTSNPN, CDR2 SVGIG (reference sequence). CDR3 length equals 12 residues. Trimming left V 2 bases short and J 6 bases short, with 9 bases between. CDR3 loop: CAWSPPGDTQYF. The CDR3 DNA reads as TGTGCCTGGAGTCCCCCCGGGGATACGCAGTATTTT.

This clone was seen a single time. The chain employs TRBV7-2 and TRBJ2-5; 9 bases are shared with TRBD2. This CDR3 is built from 14 residues. Germline V gives CDR1 SGHTA, CDR2 FQGNSA. Germline trimming cut 6 bases from V and 5 bases from J; bases unmatched to any gene: 7. This chain's CDR3 is CASRSSGVYETQYF. The CDR3 coding sequence is TGTGCCAGCAGGTCTAGCGGGGTTTATGAGACCCAGTACTTC.

The J gene is TRBJ2-1, the V gene TRBV4-1; 11 nucleotides match TRBD2. The CDR3 consists of 16 residues. CDR1 is MGHRA, CDR2 YSYEKL, per germline. V shed 4 bases, J shed 4 bases, and the junction held 6 bases outside the gene matches. The CDR3 here is CASSRLAGGPYNEQFF. The CDR3 DNA is TGCGCCAGCAGCCGCTTAGCGGGGGGGCCATACAATGAGCAGTTCTTC.

The CDR3 here is CASSLKGGGSPLHF. The CDR3 bases are TGTGCCAGCAGCCTTAAGGGTGGGGGCTCACCCCTCCACTTT. The chain uses TRBV7-3 and TRBJ1-6, with D maybe TRBD1 (6 bases). CDR1 and CDR2 (germline): SGHTA, FQGTGA. The V and J ends lost 5 bases and 10 bases respectively, with 15 bases between them. CDR3 length: 14 amino acids.

The CDR3 nucleotides are TGTGCCAGCAGCTTAGCAAGAGAATCTGAGCAGTTCTTC. Its translation is CASSLARESEQFF. The V gene is TRBV7-2, the J gene TRBJ2-1; D gene ambiguous. Looked up from germline, CDR1 is SGHTA and CDR2 is FQGNSA. The CDR3 is 13 amino acids. V was clipped by 0 bases and J by 9 bases, with 9 bases between them.

The sample holds one count of this clone. V and J are TRBV5-1 and TRBJ1-2; no firm D call. Trimming cost V 4 bases and J 4 bases, with 17 bases left between them. The CDR3 runs 15 residues. From germline, CDR1 is SGHRS and CDR2 YFSETQ. The CDR3 sequence is CASSPSGKVLYGYTF. In nucleotides, the CDR3 is TGCGCCAGCAGCCCCTCAGGCAAGGTTCTCTATGGCTACACCTTC.

The chain has TRBV2 and TRBJ2-5; 9 nucleotides match TRBD1. Gene TRBJ2-7 matches the end of the DNA better, so the J call may be wrong. Germline V lookup: CDR1 SNHLY, CDR2 FYNNEI. This CDR3 is built from 15 residues. CDR3: CASRKDGTGSYEQYF. The CDR3 DNA follows: TGTGCCAGCAGGAAAGACGGGACAGGGTCCTACGAGCAGTACTTC.

The chain has TRBV9 and TRBJ1-3; D is uncertain. CDR1 is SGDLS, CDR2 YYNGEE, per germline. This CDR3 has 13 residues. V was clipped by 2 bases and J by 0 bases, with 3 bases between them. CDR3 coding DNA: TGTGCCAGCAGCGTGAGCTCTGGAAACACCATATATTTT. The encoded protein is CASSVSSGNTIYF. Complete variable domain (other parts from reference TRBV9 and TRBJ1-3): DSGVTQTPKHLITATGQRVTLRCSPRSGDLSVYWYQQSLDQGLQFLIQYYNGEERAKGNILERFSAQQFPDLHSELNLSSLELGDSALYFCASSVSSGNTIYFGEGSWLTVV.

The chain combines TRBV6-5 with TRBJ2-7; D gene uncertain. The germline V gene has CDR1 MNHEY and CDR2 SVGAGI. V was cut by 7 bases and J by 2 bases, with 15 bases left in between. The CDR3 runs 14 residues. CDR3 in DNA: TGTGCCAGCACGACTCCGGGTTCGGCCTACGAGCAGTACTTC. It yields the protein CASTTPGSAYEQYF.

This chain connects TRBV25-1 to TRBJ2-6, with 7 bases lining up with TRBD1. Trimming took 5 bases from V and 1 from J; bases not matched to a gene: 5. CDR1 and CDR2 (germline): MGHDK, SYGVNS. This CDR3 has 16 residues. The CDR3 here is CASSKTGSSGANVLTF. CDR3 DNA sequence: TGTGCCAGCAGTAAGACAGGGTCGTCTGGGGCCAACGTCCTGACTTTC. The full variable domain, completed using reference TRBV25-1 and TRBJ2-6, is EADIYQTPRYLVIGTGKKITLECSQTMGHDKMYWYQQDPGMELHLIHYSYGVNSTEKGDLSSESTVSRIRTEHFPLTLESARPSHTSQYLCASSKTGSSGANVLTFGAGSRLTVL.

For this clone: One junction end does not reproduce the germline sequence, and a read error may be involved. This chain connects TRBV4-1 to TRBJ1-4, with 9 bases identical to TRBD1. The germline V gene encodes CDR1 MGHRA and CDR2 YSYEKL. This CDR3 comprises 14 residues. CDR3 in DNA: TGCGCCGGCAGCCTCTGGACAGGGGATGAAAAACTGTTTTTT. Protein sequence: CAGSLWTGDEKLFF.

The chain combines TRBV25-1 with TRBJ1-2, with D unresolved. This CDR3 contains 13 residues. The germline CDR1 and CDR2 sequences are MGHDK and SYGVNS. The V gene lost 3 bases and the J gene lost 6 bases, with 11 bases spanning the gap. This CDR3 is CASSEVGRDGYTF. CDR3 nucleotide sequence: TGTGCCAGCAGTGAGGTAGGGAGGGATGGCTACACCTTC.

The chain has TRBV28 and TRBJ2-7, with 7 bases lining up with TRBD1. J gave up 4 bases and V 5 bases, and 11 bases lay outside the gene matches. The CDR3 runs 15 residues. Germline-derived CDR1 and CDR2 are MDHEN and SYDVKM. The CDR3 sequence: CASSPPTGNGYEQYF. CDR3 DNA: TGTGCCAGCAGTCCTCCGACAGGGAACGGTTACGAGCAGTACTTC.

This clone was counted a few times. The chain joins TRBV5-8 to TRBJ2-7, with D possibly being TRBD2 (6 bases). The V end lost 2 bases, the J end lost 2 bases, and 11 bases lay between the germline ends. The CDR3 is 14 amino acids. Germline V CDR1 and CDR2: SGHTS, YDEGEE. DNA of the CDR3: TGTGCCAGCAGCTTCCTAGCGTATACCTACGAGCAGTACTTC. This codes for CASSFLAYTYEQYF.

The rearrangement uses TRBV18 and TRBJ1-4; D possibly corresponds to TRBD1 (6 bases). The CDR3 spans 14 residues. Deletions cut 4 bases from V and 4 bases from J, with 10 bases between. CDR1 is KGHSH, CDR2 LQKENI, per germline. CDR3 sequence reads: CASSRQGSNEKLFF. The CDR3 DNA reads TGTGCCAGCTCACGTCAGGGGAGTAATGAAAAACTGTTTTTT.

Concerning this clone: The sample carries other DNA sequences with the same CDR3. The V and J genes are TRBV30 and TRBJ1-5, with D hard to call. The CDR3 contains 14 residues. Trimming shortened V by 0 bases and J by 7 bases, and 13 bases separated the two germline ends. Germline CDR1 and CDR2: GTSNPN and SVGIG (reference sequence). The CDR3 protein is CAWSVASGVQPQHF. The CDR3 DNA follows: TGTGCCTGGAGTGTCGCCAGCGGGGTGCAGCCCCAGCATTTT.

The chain carries TRBV18 and TRBJ2-7; 9 positions agree with TRBD1. CDR1 is KGHSH and CDR2 is LQKENI in the germline V gene. The CDR3 contains 16 residues. Unmatched junction bases numbered 15, after V lost 5 bases and J lost 7 bases. CDR3: CASSAIGQGKWGEQYF. As DNA, the CDR3 is TGTGCCAGCTCAGCGATTGGACAGGGGAAGTGGGGAGAGCAGTACTTC.

This clone has just a few counts. This chain joins TRBV4-3 and TRBJ1-6, with 7 bases identical to TRBD1. Germline values: CDR1 LGHNA, CDR2 YSLEER. The CDR3 runs 15 residues. The V segment lost 4 bases and the J segment 7 bases; nucleotides outside the gene matches: 7. Written as DNA, the CDR3 is TGCGCCAGCAGCCTCCACCAGGGGGTCAATTCACCCCTCCACTTT. Translating gives CASSLHQGVNSPLHF.

This clone showed up just once. The rearrangement joins TRBV10-3 to TRBJ1-3, with 7 bases matching TRBD1. J lost 0 bases, V lost 10 bases, and 6 bases had no gene match. CDR3 length: 14 residues. Germline V gene lookup returns CDR1 ENHRY and CDR2 SYGVKD. CDR3 residues: CATWTGNSGNTIYF. The CDR3 DNA sequence: TGTGCCACTTGGACAGGAAACTCTGGAAACACCATATATTTT.

The chain carries TRBV4-3 and TRBJ1-3, with D hard to call. Trimming pared 0 bases from V and 8 bases from J, leaving 11 bases between. The CDR3 runs to 14 residues. CDR1 LGHNA and CDR2 YSLEER come from the germline V gene. CDR3: CASSQEGRWDTIYF. The CDR3 DNA is TGCGCCAGCAGCCAAGAGGGCCGATGGGACACCATATATTTT.

This clone was detected a few times. The V gene is TRBV5-1, the J gene TRBJ2-7; TRBD1 matches 9 bases. In germline, CDR1 is SGHRS, CDR2 YFSETQ. The CDR3 length is 15 residues. Trimming took 4 bases from V and 0 from J; bases not matched to a gene: 5. In DNA, the CDR3 is TGCGCCAGCAGCAGACAGGGGGAAAGCTCCTACGAGCAGTACTTC. Translation: CASSRQGESSYEQYF.

This rearrangement joins TRBV7-2 to TRBJ2-7; TRBD1 is a possible D gene (7 bases). Germline assignment: CDR1 SGHTA and CDR2 FQGNSA. This CDR3 region has 13 residues. Trimming cost V 5 bases and J 12 bases, with 20 bases left between them. DNA of the CDR3: TGTGCCAGCAGCCTGGCGCGGGACAGTTCTTTGTACTTC. It codes for CASSLARDSSLYF.

The CDR3 coding sequence is TGTGCCAGCACAGAACAGGGGAATGAAAAACTGTTTTTT. This gives the protein CASTEQGNEKLFF. This chain joins TRBV2 and TRBJ1-4; 7 nucleotides align to TRBD1. The CDR3 consists of 13 residues. Trimming at V came to 7 bases and at J to 5 bases, leaving 4 bases not matched to a gene. The germline V gene has CDR1 SNHLY and CDR2 FYNNEI.

V gene TRBV5-1 combines with J gene TRBJ2-2; TRBD1 might be the D (6 bases). The germline CDR1 and CDR2 sequences are SGHRS and YFSETQ. This CDR3 contains 14 residues. V was shortened by 4 bases and J by 7 bases, with 14 bases between the two germline ends. DNA for the CDR3: TGCGCCAGCAGCCAAACAGGGTCCGGCGGGGAGCTGTTTTTT. It yields the protein CASSQTGSGGELFF.

This clone was observed once. The chain uses TRBV2 and TRBJ2-5; 8 bases agree with TRBD1. The CDR3 consists of 14 residues. V gave up 4 bases and J gave up 3 bases; unmatched junction bases: 4. The germline CDR1 and CDR2 sequences are SNHLY and FYNNEI. In nucleotides, the CDR3 is TGTGCCAGCAGTGCCAACAGGGGGGAAGAGACCCAGTACTTC. The encoded protein is CASSANRGEETQYF.

The gene calls are TRBV7-9 and TRBJ2-7, with 9 nucleotides matching TRBD1. Germline CDR1 SEHNR, CDR2 FQNEAQ (reference sequence). The junction had 6 bases not matched to a gene; V was cut back by 5 bases and J by 4 bases. CDR3 length equals 14 residues. The CDR3 sequence is CASSDRDRDYEQYF. DNA for the CDR3: TGTGCCAGCAGCGATCGGGACAGGGATTACGAGCAGTACTTC. The full variable domain, in which reference TRBV7-9 and TRBJ2-7 provide the parts outside the CDR3, is DTGVSQNPRHKITKRGQNVTFRCDPISEHNRLYWYRQTLGQGPEFLTYFQNEAQLEKSRLLSDRFSAERPKGSFSTLEIQRTEQGDSAMYLCASSDRDRDYEQYFGPGTRLTVT.

The rearrangement joins TRBV7-2 to TRBJ1-5, with D tentatively TRBD1 (5 bases). Germline CDR1 is SGHTA and CDR2 is FQGNSA. Trimming shortened V by 2 bases and J by 7 bases, and 12 bases separated the two germline ends. The length of the CDR3 is 14 residues. The CDR3: CASSLFEGLQPQHF. The CDR3 DNA follows: TGTGCCAGCAGCTTATTTGAGGGACTGCAGCCCCAGCATTTT.

Here the CDR3 DNA reads TGTGCCAGCAGCCCACGGGGGAGGAGCACTGAAGCTTTCTTT. Translating it yields CASSPRGRSTEAFF. This chain links TRBV5-5 with TRBJ1-1, with D perhaps TRBD1 (5 bases). V was cut by 4 bases and J by 4 bases, with 14 bases left in between. Germline CDR1 SGHKS, CDR2 YYEKEE (reference sequence). The length of the CDR3 is 14 residues.

J is TRBJ1-1 and V is TRBV12-5; possible D gene TRBD1, 6 bases. Trimming stripped 5 bases from V and 5 bases from J, with 9 bases between. The germline V gene encodes CDR1 LGHNT and CDR2 FRNRAP. There are 12 residues in the CDR3. CDR3 amino acids: CASGLDRTEAFF. CDR3 sequence (DNA): TGTGCTAGTGGTCTGGACAGAACTGAAGCTTTCTTT.

V usage is TRBV11-3 and J usage is TRBJ1-1, with unresolved D. Germline V gene sequence: CDR1 SGHNT, CDR2 YENEEA. The CDR3 covers 13 residues. Trimming left V 2 bases short and J 6 bases short, with 10 bases between. In nucleotides, the CDR3 is TGTGCCAGCAGCTTAATGGGGAGTCCTGAAGCTTTCTTT. This gives the protein CASSLMGSPEAFF.

The chain has TRBV28 and TRBJ1-3; D remains unclear. The CDR3 spans 14 residues. Germline V gene data show CDR1 as MDHEN and CDR2 as SYDVKM. Trimming took off 7 bases at V and 2 bases at J, with 12 bases between the two ends. The CDR3: CASKLGVTGNTIYF. CDR3 sequence (DNA): TGTGCCAGCAAACTCGGGGTAACTGGAAACACCATATATTTT. The full variable domain, rest sourced from reference TRBV28 and TRBJ1-3, is DVKVTQSSRYLVKRTGEKVFLECVQDMDHENMFWYRQDPGLGLRLIYFSYDVKMKEKGDIPEGYSVSREKKERFSLILESASTNQTSMYLCASKLGVTGNTIYFGEGSWLTVV.

The genes are TRBV5-1 and TRBJ1-1, with 7 bases aligning to TRBD1. Germline loops: CDR1 SGHRS, CDR2 YFSETQ. The CDR3 totals 16 residues. The V gene end was trimmed by 4 bases and the J gene end by 1 base; junction bases not matched to a gene: 10. CDR3 in amino acids: CASSRPPGQTNTEAFF. Here the CDR3 DNA reads TGCGCCAGCAGCCGCCCCCCGGGACAGACGAACACTGAAGCTTTCTTT. The variable domain in full, with the rest retrieved from reference TRBV5-1 and TRBJ1-1, is KAGVTQTPRYLIKTRGQQVTLSCSPISGHRSVSWYQQTPGQGLQFLFEYFSETQRNKGNFPGRFSGRQFSNSRSEMNVSTLELGDSALYLCASSRPPGQTNTEAFFGQGTRLTVV.